This T cell receptor (beta chain) emerged from a study of neoadjuvant anti-PD-1 for oral cavity cancer. Clones were sequenced by immunoSEQ multiplex PCR, and TCRdb holds only the in-frame ones, with some missing. The top ten hold 3% to 3.5% of the sample, which has 73,000 or so clones, 70% to 90% seen once. The CDR3 is 16 amino acids. Germline trimming cut 2 bases from V and 8 bases from J; bases unmatched to any gene: 5. Germline V gene sequence: CDR1 MNHNS, CDR2 SASEGT. Regarding time point: after neoadjuvant nivolumab, at surgical resection. The genes are TRBV6-1 and TRBJ2-2; 13 bases agree with TRBD2. This sample comprised PBMCs, obtained after nivolumab (anti-PD-1) treatment. This TCR was sampled from a person between 40 and 79 years old with oral cavity squamous cell carcinoma. The DNA for the CDR3 is TGTGCCAGCAGTGAAAGGACTAGCGGGAGCGGGGGGGAGCTGTTTTTT. Translating gives CASSERTSGSGGELFF.